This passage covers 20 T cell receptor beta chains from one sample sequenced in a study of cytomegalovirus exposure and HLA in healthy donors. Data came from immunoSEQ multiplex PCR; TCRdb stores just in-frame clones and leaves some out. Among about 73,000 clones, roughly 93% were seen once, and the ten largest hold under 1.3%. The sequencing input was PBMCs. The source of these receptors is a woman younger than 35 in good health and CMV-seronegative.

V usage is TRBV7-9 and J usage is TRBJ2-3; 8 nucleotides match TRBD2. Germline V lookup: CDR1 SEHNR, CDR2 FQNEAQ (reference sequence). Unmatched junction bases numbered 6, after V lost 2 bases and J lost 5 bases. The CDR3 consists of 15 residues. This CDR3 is CASSLSLSGKDTQYF. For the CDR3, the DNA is TGTGCCAGCAGCTTATCTCTTAGCGGGAAAGATACGCAGTATTTT.

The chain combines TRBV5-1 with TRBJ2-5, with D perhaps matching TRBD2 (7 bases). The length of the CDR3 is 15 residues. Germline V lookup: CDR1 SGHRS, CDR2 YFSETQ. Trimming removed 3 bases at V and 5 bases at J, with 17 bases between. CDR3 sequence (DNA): TGCGCCAGCAGCTCAGGACTAGGAGGGGGGGAGACCCAGTACTTC. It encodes CASSSGLGGGETQYF.

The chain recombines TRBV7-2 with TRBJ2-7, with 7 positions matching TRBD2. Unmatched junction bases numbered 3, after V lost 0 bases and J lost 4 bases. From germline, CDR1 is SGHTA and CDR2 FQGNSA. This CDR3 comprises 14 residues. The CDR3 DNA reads TGTGCCAGCAGCTTAGCGGGGGGGTCGTACGAGCAGTACTTC. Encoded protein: CASSLAGGSYEQYF.

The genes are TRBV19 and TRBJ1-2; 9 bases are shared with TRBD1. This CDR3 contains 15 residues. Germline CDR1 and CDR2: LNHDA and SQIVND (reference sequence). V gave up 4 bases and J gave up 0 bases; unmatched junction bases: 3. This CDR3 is CASSTGTGTNYGYTF. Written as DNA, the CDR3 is TGTGCCAGTAGTACTGGGACAGGGACTAACTATGGCTACACCTTC. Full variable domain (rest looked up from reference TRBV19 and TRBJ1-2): DGGITQSPKYLFRKEGQNVTLSCEQNLNHDAMYWYRQDPGQGLRLIYYSQIVNDFQKGDIAEGYSVSREKKESFPLTVTSAQKNPTAFYLCASSTGTGTNYGYTFGSGTRLTVV.

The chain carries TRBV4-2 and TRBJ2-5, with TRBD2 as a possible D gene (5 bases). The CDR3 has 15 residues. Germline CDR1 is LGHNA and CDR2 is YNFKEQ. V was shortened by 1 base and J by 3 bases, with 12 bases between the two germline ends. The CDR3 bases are TGTGCCAGCAGCCAAGTGTGGGGAGCGGAAGAGACCCAGTACTTC. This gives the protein CASSQVWGAEETQYF.

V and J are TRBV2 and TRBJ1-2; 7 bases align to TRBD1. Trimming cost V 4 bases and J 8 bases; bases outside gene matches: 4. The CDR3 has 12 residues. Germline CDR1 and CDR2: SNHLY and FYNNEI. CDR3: CASSARDSGYTF. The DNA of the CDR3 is TGTGCCAGCAGTGCCCGGGACAGCGGCTACACCTTC.

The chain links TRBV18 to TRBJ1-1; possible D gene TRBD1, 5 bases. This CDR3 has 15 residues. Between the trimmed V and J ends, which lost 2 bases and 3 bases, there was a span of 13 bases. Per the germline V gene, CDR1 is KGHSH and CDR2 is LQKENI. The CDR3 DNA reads TGTGCCAGCTCACCATGGAGGGGAGAGTACACTGAAGCTTTCTTT. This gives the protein CASSPWRGEYTEAFF.

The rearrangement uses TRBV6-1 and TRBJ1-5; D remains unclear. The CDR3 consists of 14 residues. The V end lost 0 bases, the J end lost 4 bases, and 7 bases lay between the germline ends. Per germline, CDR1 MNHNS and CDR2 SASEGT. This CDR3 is CASSEATANQPQHF. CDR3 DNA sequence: TGTGCCAGCAGTGAAGCGACTGCAAATCAGCCCCAGCATTTT.

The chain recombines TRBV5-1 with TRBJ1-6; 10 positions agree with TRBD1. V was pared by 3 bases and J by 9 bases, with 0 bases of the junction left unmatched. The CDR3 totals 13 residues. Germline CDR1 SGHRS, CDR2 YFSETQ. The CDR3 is CASSWTGGSPLHF. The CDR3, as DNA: TGCGCCAGCAGCTGGACAGGGGGTTCACCCCTCCACTTT.

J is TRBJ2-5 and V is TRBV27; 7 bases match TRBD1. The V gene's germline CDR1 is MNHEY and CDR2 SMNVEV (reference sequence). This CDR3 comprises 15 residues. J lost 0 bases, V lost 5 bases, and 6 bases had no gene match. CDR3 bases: TGTGCCAGCAGTATCTCACAGGGGTACCAAGAGACCCAGTACTTC. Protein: CASSISQGYQETQYF.

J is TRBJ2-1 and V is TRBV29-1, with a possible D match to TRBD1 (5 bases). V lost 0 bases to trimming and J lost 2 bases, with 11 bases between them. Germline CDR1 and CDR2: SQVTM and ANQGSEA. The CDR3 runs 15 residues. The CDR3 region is CSVEEVRRAYNEQFF. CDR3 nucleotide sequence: TGCAGCGTTGAAGAGGTCCGCAGGGCCTACAATGAGCAGTTCTTC.

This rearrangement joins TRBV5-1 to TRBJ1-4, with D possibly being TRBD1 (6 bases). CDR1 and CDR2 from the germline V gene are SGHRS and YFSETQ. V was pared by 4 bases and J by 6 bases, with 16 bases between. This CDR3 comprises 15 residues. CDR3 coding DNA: TGCGCCAGCAGCCCCACTTTAGGGGGTGATGAAAAACTGTTTTTT. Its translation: CASSPTLGGDEKLFF.

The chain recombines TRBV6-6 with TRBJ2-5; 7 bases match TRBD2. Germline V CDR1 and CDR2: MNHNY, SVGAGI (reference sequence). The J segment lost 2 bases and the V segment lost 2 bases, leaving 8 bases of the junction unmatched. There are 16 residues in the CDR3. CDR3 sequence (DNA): TGTGCCAGCAGTTACGGGAAGCGGGGAGATCAAGAGACCCAGTACTTC. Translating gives CASSYGKRGDQETQYF.

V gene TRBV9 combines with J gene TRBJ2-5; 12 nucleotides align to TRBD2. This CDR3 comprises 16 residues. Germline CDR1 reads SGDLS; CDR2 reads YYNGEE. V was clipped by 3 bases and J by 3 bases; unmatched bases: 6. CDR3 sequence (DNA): TGTGCCAGCAGCGGCCTCCTAGCGGGAGGGAAAGAGACCCAGTACTTC. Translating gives CASSGLLAGGKETQYF.

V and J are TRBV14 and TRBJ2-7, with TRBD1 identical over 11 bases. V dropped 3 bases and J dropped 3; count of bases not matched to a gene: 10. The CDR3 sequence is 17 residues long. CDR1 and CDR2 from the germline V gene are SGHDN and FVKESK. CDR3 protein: CASSHADRGLRFYEQYF. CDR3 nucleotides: TGTGCCAGCAGCCACGCGGACAGGGGGCTTCGATTCTACGAGCAGTACTTC. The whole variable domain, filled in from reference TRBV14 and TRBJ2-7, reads EAGVTQFPSHSVIEKGQTVTLRCDPISGHDNLYWYRRVMGKEIKFLLHFVKESKQDESGMPNNRFLAERTGGTYSTLKVQPAELEDSGVYFCASSHADRGLRFYEQYFGPGTRLTVT.

CDR3 amino acids: CASRPGTVHTGELFF. CDR3 sequence (DNA): TGTGCCAGCAGGCCAGGGACTGTACACACCGGGGAGCTGTTTTTT. J is TRBJ2-2 and V is TRBV9; perhaps TRBD2 as D (6 bases). The germline V gene encodes CDR1 SGDLS and CDR2 YYNGEE. The V gene lost 5 bases and the J gene lost 3 bases, with 14 bases spanning the gap. There are 15 residues in the CDR3.

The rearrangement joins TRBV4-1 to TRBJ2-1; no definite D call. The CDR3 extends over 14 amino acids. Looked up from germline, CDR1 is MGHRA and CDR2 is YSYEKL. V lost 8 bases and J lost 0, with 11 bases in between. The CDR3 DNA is TGCGCCAGCGCCGTAGCAGACTCCTACAATGAGCAGTTCTTC. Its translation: CASAVADSYNEQFF.

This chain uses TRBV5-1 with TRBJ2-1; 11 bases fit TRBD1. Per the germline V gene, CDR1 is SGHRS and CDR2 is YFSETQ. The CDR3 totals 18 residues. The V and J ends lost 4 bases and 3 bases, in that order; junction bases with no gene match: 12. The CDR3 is CASSPGTGGYFVYNEQFF. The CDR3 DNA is TGCGCCAGCAGCCCTGGGACAGGGGGTTATTTCGTCTACAATGAGCAGTTCTTC.

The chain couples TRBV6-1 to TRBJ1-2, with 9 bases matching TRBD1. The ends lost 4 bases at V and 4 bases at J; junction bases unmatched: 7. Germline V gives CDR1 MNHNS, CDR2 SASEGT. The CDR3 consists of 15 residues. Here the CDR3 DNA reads TGTGCCAGCAGTGGGGGACAGGGCGCGATCTATGGCTACACCTTC. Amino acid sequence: CASSGGQGAIYGYTF.

The DNA for the CDR3 is TGTGCCAGCAGCCAAGCAAGCGGGACTAGCGGGACCAATGAGCAGTTCTTC. Protein: CASSQASGTSGTNEQFF. The chain combines TRBV4-2 with TRBJ2-1, with 13 bases identical to TRBD2. Germline V gene sequence: CDR1 LGHNA, CDR2 YNFKEQ. Unmatched junction bases numbered 6, after V lost 1 base and J lost 6 bases. This CDR3 region has 17 residues.